This T cell receptor beta chain originates from a study of T cell responses to AZD1222 COVID-19 vaccine. Study observations and caveats: Only a handful of AZD1222 recipients, several in all, had baseline seropositivity. There were repertoire samples only from the period after the peak T cell response.

The data were produced by immunoSEQ multiplex PCR, yet TCRdb's version contains in-frame clones alone and is incomplete. The sample has roughly 100,000 clones; 86% are singletons. On this clone itself: Antigen: not known.

The CDR3 spans 14 residues. Germline CDR1 MNHEY, CDR2 SVGAGI. The V segment lost 6 bases and the J segment 1 base; nucleotides outside the gene matches: 2. The specimen was peripheral blood, collected on day 0 of AZD1222 vaccination. J is TRBJ1-1 and V is TRBV6-5; 10 positions match TRBD1. The TCR was taken from an adult in good health. As DNA, the CDR3 is TGTGCCAGCAGGGGGACAGGGGAGAACACTGAAGCTTTCTTT. Its translation: CASRGTGENTEAFF.